The source of this T cell receptor (beta chain) is a study of T cells in Graves' hyperthyroidism and ophthalmopathy. Study overall: Peripheral blood sampling occurred at initial diagnosis, before any treatment. Findings of the study overall: Blood also showed most of the thyroid clonotypes that were expanded above 0.001. A median around 6 months before onset, the model predicted ophthalmopathy.

CDR3 length: 12 residues. Per the germline V gene, CDR1 is SGHAT and CDR2 is FQNNGV. Trimming shortened V by 0 bases and J by 8 bases, and 5 bases separated the two germline ends. There are many counts of this clonotype. Its matching antigen is unknown. Using RNA transcripts as the source, TCR beta CDR3 regions were amplified. First-round RT-PCR of the TCR CDR3 relied on the HTBI primer set. One entry per CDR3 protein, called by TCRdb with MiXCR from the multiplex PCR reads. The sample holds about 110,000 distinct CDR3 sequences, 15% to 20% seen once. The TCR originated in a woman aged 50 to 60 with Graves' hyperthyroidism. Source material: blood. The chain uses TRBV11-2 and TRBJ2-1, with D possibly matching TRBD2 (5 bases). Here the CDR3 reads CASSLDSDEQFF. CDR3 in DNA: TGTGCCAGCAGCTTAGATAGCGATGAGCAGTTCTTC.